This TCR beta chain emerged from a study of early T cells in non-severe SARS-CoV-2 infection. Across the whole study: Whole-blood bulk RNA, unsorted, was sequenced, and chains were unpaired. Broader study findings: Private and CD4 specificities were missed by VDJdb matching, which favored anti-spike CD8 responses.

On this clonotype itself: Its matching antigen is unknown.

cDNA molecules, individually, were tagged with unique molecular identifiers. From the 5' RACE reads, TCRdb called clonotypes with MiXCR, one entry per CDR3 protein. The sample carries about 64,000 distinct CDR3 sequences, about an eighth recorded once. CDR1 LGHDT and CDR2 YNNKEL come from the germline V gene (reference sequence). V lost 4 bases and J 2 bases, leaving 5 bases between the germline ends. The CDR3 spans 12 residues. The clonotype was recovered from an adult who was a healthcare worker with PCR-confirmed SARS-CoV-2 infection or an uninfected control (not recorded which). V usage is TRBV3-1 and J usage is TRBJ2-5; D not resolved. Sequenced input: whole blood. The CDR3 loop reads CASSPIQETQYF. The CDR3 DNA reads TGTGCCAGCAGCCCTATACAAGAGACCCAGTACTTC.